The clone carrying this TCR beta chain was seen ten or more times. Its antigen is not known. The ends were cut back, 1 base at V and 2 bases at J, with 12 bases in the middle. The germline CDR1 and CDR2 sequences are SGDLS and YYNGEE. This CDR3 comprises 15 residues. As to time point: newly diagnosed GD, antithyroid drugs for less than 3 months. RNA extracted from PBMCs served as the sequencing template. This record comes from a study of regulatory T cells in long-lasting Graves disease. Both iRepertoire HTBI primers and Arm-PCR of CDR3 regions were used to build the TCR beta libraries. TCRdb analysed the multiplex PCR reads with MiXCR anew, one entry per CDR3 protein. The table has 200,000 to 250,000 distinct CDR3 sequences, 20% seen once; the top ten hold 11% to 15%. Study-wide points: Persistent disease preferred TRBV28, TRBJ1-2 and TRBJ2-5; new disease, TRBV20-1 and TRBJ2-1. Examination was confined to peripheral blood, excluding thyroid tissue. Relative to newly diagnosed Graves' patients, persistent ones had lower TCR diversity.

This receptor was obtained from a female donor with Graves disease. The input for sequencing was peripheral blood mononuclear cells (PBMCs), taken at new diagnosis, from a patient treated with antithyroid drugs. This sequence joins TRBV9 and TRBJ2-5; no clear D gene. The CDR3 reads CASSVQPGTQETQYF. The CDR3 region has the DNA TGTGCCAGCAGCGTACAACCGGGTACACAAGAGACCCAGTACTTC.